The 4 T cell receptor beta chains below come from one sample, sequenced in a study of T cells after yellow fever vaccination. TCRdb analysed the 5' RACE reads with MiXCR anew, one entry per CDR3 protein. This sample yields about 260,000 distinct CDR3 sequences, of which about an eighth are seen a single time; 0.4% to 0.55% belongs to the top ten. Sequenced material: CD4+ T cells sorted from PBMCs, taken 45 days after the yellow fever booster vaccination. Every receptor here comes from a man aged 30 to 39 who received the YFV17D yellow fever vaccine.

This clonotype was counted between two and nine times. The chain joins TRBV6-5 to TRBJ2-5; 9 bases are a match to TRBD2. The J segment lost 7 bases and the V segment lost 7 bases, leaving 13 bases of the junction unmatched. Germline V gene lookup returns CDR1 MNHEY and CDR2 SVGAGI. The CDR3 extends over 15 amino acids. In nucleotides, the CDR3 is TGTGCCAGCACTTTGACTAGCGGTCGGTTCGGGACCCAGTACTTC. Protein: CASTLTSGRFGTQYF.

J is TRBJ1-1 and V is TRBV18; TRBD1 matches 8 bases. V lost 9 bases and J lost 3; bases outside the gene matches: 21. This CDR3 has 18 amino acids. The germline gives CDR1 KGHSH, CDR2 LQKENI. For the CDR3, the DNA is TGTGCCAGTCCCCGGACAGGGACCTCAGGCTCCGCGGACACTGAAGCTTTCTTT. This gives the protein CASPRTGTSGSADTEAFF.

The V and J genes are TRBV6-5 and TRBJ2-1; D uncertain. Looked up from germline, CDR1 is MNHEY and CDR2 is SVGAGI. V lost 4 bases and J lost 9, with 13 bases in between. The CDR3 is made up of 13 amino acids. The CDR3 region is CASSWPPPREQFF. The CDR3 DNA sequence: TGTGCCAGCAGTTGGCCCCCGCCCCGTGAGCAGTTCTTC.

CDR3 sequence (DNA): TGTGCCAGCAGCCAAAGCGCAGATCAGCCCCAGCATTTT. This encodes CASSQSADQPQHF. J is TRBJ1-5 and V is TRBV3-1, with D unclear. Trimming took off 2 bases at V and 5 bases at J, with 7 bases between the two ends. CDR1 is LGHDT, CDR2 YNNKEL, per germline (reference sequence). This CDR3 has 13 amino acids.